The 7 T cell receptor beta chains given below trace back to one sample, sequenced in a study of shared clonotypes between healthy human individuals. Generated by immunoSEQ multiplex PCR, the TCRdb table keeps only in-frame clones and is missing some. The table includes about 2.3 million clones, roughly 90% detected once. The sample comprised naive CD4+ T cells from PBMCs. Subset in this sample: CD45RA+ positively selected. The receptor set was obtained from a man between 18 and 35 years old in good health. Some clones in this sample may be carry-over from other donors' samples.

CDR3 in amino acids: CASSPDIQMTNEKLFF. CDR3 nucleotides: TGTGCCAGCAGTCCGGACATACAGATGACTAATGAAAAACTGTTTTTT. The chain recombines TRBV6-6 with TRBJ1-4; possible D gene TRBD1, 5 bases. Germline CDR1 MNHNY, CDR2 SVGAGI (reference sequence). This CDR3 is 16 amino acids long. Deletions cut 5 bases from V and 2 bases from J, with 15 bases between.

This CDR3 reads CSVVAGTGEKLFF. CDR3 DNA sequence: TGCAGCGTTGTTGCCGGGACAGGGGAAAAACTGTTTTTT. This sequence joins TRBV29-1 and TRBJ1-4; 9 bases are a match to TRBD1. The CDR3 covers 13 residues. The V segment lost 4 bases and the J segment 8 bases; nucleotides outside the gene matches: 5. Germline CDR1 SQVTM, CDR2 ANQGSEA.

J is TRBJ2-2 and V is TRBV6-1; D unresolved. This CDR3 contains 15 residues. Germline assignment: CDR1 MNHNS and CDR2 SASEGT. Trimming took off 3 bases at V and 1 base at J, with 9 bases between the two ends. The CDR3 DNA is TGTGCCAGCAGTGAGGGTTGGGGGAACACCGGGGAGCTGTTTTTT. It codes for CASSEGWGNTGELFF.

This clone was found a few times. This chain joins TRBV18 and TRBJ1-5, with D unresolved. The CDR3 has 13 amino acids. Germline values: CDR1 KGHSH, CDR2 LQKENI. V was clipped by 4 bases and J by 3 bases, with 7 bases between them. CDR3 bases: TGTGCCAGCTCACAAGGGATCAATCAGCCCCAGCATTTT. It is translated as CASSQGINQPQHF.

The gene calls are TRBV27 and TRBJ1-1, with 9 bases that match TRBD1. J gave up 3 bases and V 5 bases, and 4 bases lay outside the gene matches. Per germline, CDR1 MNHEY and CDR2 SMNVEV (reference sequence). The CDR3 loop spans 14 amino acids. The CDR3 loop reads CASSRDRVDTEAFF. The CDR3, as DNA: TGTGCCAGCAGTCGGGACAGGGTGGACACTGAAGCTTTCTTT.

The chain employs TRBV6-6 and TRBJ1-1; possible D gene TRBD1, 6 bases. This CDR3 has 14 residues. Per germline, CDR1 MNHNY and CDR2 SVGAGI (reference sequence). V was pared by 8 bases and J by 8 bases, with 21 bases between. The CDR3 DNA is TGTGCCAGCGGCGAGAGTTACCAGGGGCCAGAAGCTTTCTTT. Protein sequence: CASGESYQGPEAFF.

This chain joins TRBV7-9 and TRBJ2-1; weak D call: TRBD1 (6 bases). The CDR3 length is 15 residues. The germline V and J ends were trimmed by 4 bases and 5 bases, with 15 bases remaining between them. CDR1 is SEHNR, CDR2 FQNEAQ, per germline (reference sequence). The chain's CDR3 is CASSWTEQGNNEQFF. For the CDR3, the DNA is TGTGCCAGCAGCTGGACCGAACAGGGTAACAATGAGCAGTTCTTC.